This TCR beta chain emerged from a study of blood T cells in healthy people across ages (dated by TCRdb to the mid-2010s). Concerning the study at large: Template switching captured roughly one uniquely barcoded TCR beta cDNA molecule per two T cells in model experiments. Age-related changes in TCR beta repertoire diversity were measured in the study by deep sequencing normalized with unique cDNA molecular identifiers. The donors were split into four age groups: young (average 16 years), middle-aged (about 40), aged (62) and long-lived (approximately 80). To avoid experimental bias, donors of different ages were randomly spread across the sequencing lanes. Two additional independent replicas of 1 million unique cDNA reads from the same blood draw were analyzed for two donors (one aged 18 to 29 and one aged 80 or older). Overall study outcomes, separate from this receptor: Observed TCR beta diversity per million T cells fell roughly linearly with age, and a significant reduction was already apparent by age about 36. Because the CMV infection status of the donors was unknown, age-related changes in expanded clonotypes may potentially have been confounded. Estimates of total diversity based on one million sequenced T cells were regarded as lower bounds and as underestimates. Bulk unsorted PBMC profiling prevented conclusive comparison of naive and antigen-experienced compartments. The long-lived group showed more naive CD4+ T cells, fewer expanded clones and increased TCR diversity than the aged group, suggesting age selection. A strong correlation was found between observed TCR beta diversity and the percentage of naive T cells measured by flow cytometry.

Details on this clonotype: What this receptor recognizes is not known. The record has no base qualities; no much larger clone is one base away.

Libraries were prepared through 5' RACE. Sequencer: Illumina HiSeq 2500. A second PCR of roughly 7 to 11 cycles was performed with a sample-barcoded 5' primer and a J-beta primer mix. A template-switch 5' adaptor carrying 12 random nucleotides introduced a unique molecular identifier onto each TCR beta cDNA molecule. Each sample yielded at least 2.5 million CDR3-containing paired-end reads. The Mint cDNA synthesis kit, primed by a TRBC-specific oligonucleotide, was used to synthesize first-strand cDNA from all RNA. After uracil-DNA glycosylase treatment, a first 18-cycle PCR used universal primers M1SS and BC2_uni_R on all cDNA. Turning to the authors' computational methods: Each sample was normalized by randomly selecting 1 million high-quality reads, each carrying a distinct molecular identifier. Reads sharing molecular identifiers were discarded rather than binned into consensus sequences. MiTCR, with a Q25 quality threshold and the strictest error-elimination algorithm, was used for CDR3 identification, clonotype clustering and error correction. A nonparametric unseen species model using Euler transformation provided a lower-bound estimate of total TCR beta diversity. Using fastp at Q25 and MiXCR, TCRdb reprocessed the public reads and kept productive beta chains. Here each entry gathers all rows of one CDR3 protein and keeps the most common genes and DNA. TCRdb assigned the V and J calls; the authors' analysis was not used. The sample profile shows fewer than 750,000 distinct CDR3 sequences; around half of them were found once. Jointly, the top ten make up around 23% of the sample.

The CDR3 contains 14 residues, cysteine and phenylalanine counted. The DNA shown is the 42-base CDR3, in frame from base 1. CDR1 and CDR2, per the germline V gene, are ENHRY and SYGVKD. V lost 11 bases and J lost 2 bases; the stretch between them is 17 bases long. The approximately 39 donors, aged about 6 to 95 years, were systemically healthy Caucasian individuals from Russia. Each donor gave 9.5 to 10 milliliters of peripheral blood, drawn into EDTA-treated Vacutainer tubes. Ficoll-Paque density-gradient centrifugation was used to isolate PBMCs, with at least 7 million obtained per sample. Total RNA was extracted from PBMCs with Trizol reagent, with at least 5.5 micrograms obtained per sample. The percentages of naive CD45RAhigh/CD27high T cells were determined by flow cytometry on a PBMC aliquot from every donor.

The TCR originated in a man older than 75 in good health. Sequencing was carried out using blood. The rearranged chain carries TRBV10-3 and TRBJ2-3; a tentative D match to TRBD2 spans 7 bases. The CDR3 reads as follows: CASWGGGYTDTQYF. The nucleotides are TGTGCCTCCTGGGGGGGGGGCTACACAGATACGCAGTATTTT.